Below are 9 T cell receptor beta chains sequenced from a single sample in a study of blood T cell repertoires in COVID-19. The assay was immunoSEQ multiplex PCR, and TCRdb's table has in-frame clones only and misses some. This table holds 150,000 to 200,000 clones, around four fifths found once. Specimen: peripheral blood. The receptor set was obtained from a woman in her sixties or seventies with COVID-19, enrolled during active disease.

J is TRBJ2-7 and V is TRBV2; 13 nucleotides match TRBD2. Germline CDR1 and CDR2: SNHLY and FYNNEI. The CDR3 has 15 residues. With 6 bases clipped from V and 6 bases from J, the junction kept 8 bases outside the gene matches. The CDR3 DNA sequence: TGTGCCAGCAGCGACACTAGCGGGAGGGCCAGCGAGCAGTACTTC. As protein: CASSDTSGRASEQYF.

This clone showed up just a few times. The rearrangement uses TRBV7-3 and TRBJ2-2; D gene unclear. Deletions cut 5 bases from V and 5 bases from J, with 9 bases between. CDR3 length equals 13 residues. From germline, CDR1 is SGHTA and CDR2 FQGTGA. The CDR3 is CASSISPTGELFF. The CDR3 nucleotides are TGTGCCAGCAGCATCTCCCCGACCGGGGAGCTGTTTTTT. Using reference TRBV7-3 and TRBJ2-2 for the parts outside the CDR3, the full variable domain is GAGVSQTPSNKVTEKGKYVELRCDPISGHTALYWYRQSLGQGPEFLIYFQGTGAADDSGLPNDRFFAVRPEGSVSTLKIQRTERGDSAVYLCASSISPTGELFFGEGSRLTVL.

This clone showed up just once. This chain uses TRBV30 with TRBJ1-5; D ambiguous. The CDR3 covers 13 residues. V was pared by 2 bases and J by 3 bases, with 8 bases between. The V gene's germline CDR1 is GTSNPN and CDR2 SVGIG (reference sequence). CDR3 nucleotide sequence: TGTGCCTGGAGTAACCAGGTCAATCAGCCCCAGCATTTT. Translated: CAWSNQVNQPQHF. Based on the CDR3 plus reference TRBV30 and TRBJ1-5, the full variable domain is SQTIHQWPATLVQPVGSPLSLECTVEGTSNPNLYWYRQAAGRGLQLLFYSVGIGQISSEVPQNLSASRPQDRQFILSSKKLLLSDSGFYLCAWSNQVNQPQHFGDGTRLSIL.

The V gene is TRBV5-4, the J gene TRBJ2-5, with a weak D call TRBD2 (6 bases). The CDR3 is made up of 14 amino acids. From germline, CDR1 is SGHNT and CDR2 YYREEE (reference sequence). Trimming took 2 bases from V and 5 from J, leaving 13 bases between them. CDR3 coding DNA: TGTGCCAGCAGCTTTGCAAGCCGGGAGGAGACCCAGTACTTC. This gives the protein CASSFASREETQYF.

This clone was detected only a few times. CDR3 sequence reads: CASSLGADRYTGELFF. The DNA of the CDR3 is TGTGCCAGCAGCTTAGGAGCCGACAGATACACCGGGGAGCTGTTTTTT. The genes are TRBV7-2 and TRBJ2-2, with a weak D call TRBD1 (5 bases). The CDR3 totals 16 residues. Per germline, CDR1 SGHTA and CDR2 FQGNSA. Trimming took off 1 base at V and 3 bases at J, with 12 bases between the two ends.

The chain carries TRBV6-2 or TRBV6-3 and TRBJ2-7, with D possibly being TRBD1 (5 bases). Trimming cost V 5 bases and J 3 bases, with 8 bases left between them. The CDR3 is 12 amino acids. Germline V gene data show CDR1 as MNHEY and CDR2 as SVGEGT. The CDR3 region is CASSNRYYEQYF. The CDR3 nucleotides are TGTGCCAGCAGTAACAGGTACTACGAGCAGTACTTC.

V usage is TRBV4-3 and J usage is TRBJ2-1, with D perhaps matching TRBD1 (6 bases). Looked up from germline, CDR1 is LGHNA and CDR2 is YSLEER. V lost 3 bases to trimming and J lost 2 bases, with 14 bases between them. The CDR3 loop spans 16 amino acids. As DNA, the CDR3 is TGCGCCAGCAGCCAGGGGTATCAGGGGACCTACAATGAGCAGTTCTTC. Residues: CASSQGYQGTYNEQFF.

The chain recombines TRBV9 with TRBJ2-4; perhaps TRBD1 as D (5 bases). This CDR3 region has 15 residues. Germline V CDR1 and CDR2: SGDLS, YYNGEE. With 2 bases removed from V and 5 bases from J, the gap between germline ends came to 14 bases. Written as DNA, the CDR3 is TGTGCCAGCAGCGTGGACATACTACAGGAAAACATTCAGTACTTC. It translates to CASSVDILQENIQYF.

This chain connects TRBV15 to TRBJ2-7; 7 bases fit TRBD1. V lost 5 bases, J lost 2 bases, and 6 bases stayed unmatched. The CDR3 loop spans 14 amino acids. CDR1 and CDR2 from the germline V gene are LNHNV and YYDKDF (reference sequence). The CDR3 bases are TGTGCCACCAGCCCTTGGACAGGACCCTACGAGCAGTACTTC. Translated: CATSPWTGPYEQYF.